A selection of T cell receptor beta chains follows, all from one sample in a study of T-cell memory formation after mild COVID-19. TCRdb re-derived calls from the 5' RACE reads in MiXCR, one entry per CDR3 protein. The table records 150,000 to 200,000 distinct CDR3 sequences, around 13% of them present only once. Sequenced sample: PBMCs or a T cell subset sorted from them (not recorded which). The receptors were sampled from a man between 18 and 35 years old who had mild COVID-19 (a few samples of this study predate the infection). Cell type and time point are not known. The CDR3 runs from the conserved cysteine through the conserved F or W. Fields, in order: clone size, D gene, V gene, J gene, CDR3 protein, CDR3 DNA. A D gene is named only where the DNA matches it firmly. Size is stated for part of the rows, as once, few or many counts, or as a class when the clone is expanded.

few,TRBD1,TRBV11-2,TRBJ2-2,CASSSQSSRRTGGQTGELFF,TGTGCCAGCAGCTCCCAGTCGTCAAGACGGACAGGGGGCCAGACCGGGGAGCTGTTTTTT
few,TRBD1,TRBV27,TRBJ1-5,CASSYDRDNQPQHF,TGTGCCAGCAGTTACGACAGGGACAATCAGCCCCAGCATTTT
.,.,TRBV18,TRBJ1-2,CASSPLGGQDYGYTF,TGTGCCAGCTCACCACTAGGGGGGCAAGACTATGGCTACACCTTC
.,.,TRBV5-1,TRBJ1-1,CASSLFVNTEAFF,TGCGCCAGCAGCTTGTTCGTGAACACTGAAGCTTTCTTT
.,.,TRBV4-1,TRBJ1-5,CASSQAGNQPQHF,TGCGCCAGCAGCCAAGCGGGAAATCAGCCCCAGCATTTT
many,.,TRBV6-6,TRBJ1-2,CASTPRPGRSGYTF,TGTGCCAGCACCCCTAGGCCCGGAAGGAGCGGCTACACCTTC
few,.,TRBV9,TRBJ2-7,CASSVASGEVAYEQYF,TGTGCCAGCAGCGTAGCATCGGGGGAGGTAGCCTACGAGCAGTACTTC
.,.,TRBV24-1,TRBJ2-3,CATSLAGTDTQYF,TGTGCCACCAGTTTGGCGGGCACAGATACGCAGTATTTT
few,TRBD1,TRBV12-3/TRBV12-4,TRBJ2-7,CASSLRTGDSYEQYF,TGTGCCAGCAGTCTCCGGACAGGAGACTCCTACGAGCAGTACTTC
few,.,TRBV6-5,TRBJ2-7,CASRRQHLSYEQYF,TGTGCCAGCAGGAGACAGCACCTCTCGTACGAGCAGTACTTC
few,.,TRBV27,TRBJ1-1,CASSLLASGGLNTEAFF,TGTGCCAGCAGTTTACTGGCGAGCGGGGGTTTGAACACTGAAGCTTTCTTT
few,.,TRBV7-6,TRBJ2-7,CASSLRQEGEQYF,TGTGCCAGCAGCTTGAGGCAGGAGGGCGAGCAGTACTTC
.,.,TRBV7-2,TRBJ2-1,CASSAQSSYNEQFF,TGTGCCAGCAGCGCACAAAGCTCCTACAATGAGCAGTTCTTC
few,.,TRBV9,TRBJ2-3,CASSVARVNPTDTQYF,TGTGCCAGCAGCGTAGCAAGAGTGAACCCCACAGATACGCAGTATTTT
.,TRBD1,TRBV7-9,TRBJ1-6,CASSLGTGVSPLHF,TGTGCCAGCAGCTTAGGAACAGGGGTTTCACCCCTCCACTTT
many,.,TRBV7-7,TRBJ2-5,CASSLGVTPKETQYF,TGTGCCAGCAGCTTAGGAGTCACGCCGAAAGAGACCCAGTACTTC
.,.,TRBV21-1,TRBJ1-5,CASTTGCGQPQHF,TGTGCCAGCACGACAGGGTGTGGTCAGCCCCAGCATTTT
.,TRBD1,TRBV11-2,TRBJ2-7,CASSSWDSPLDEQYF,TGTGCCAGCAGCTCCTGGGACAGTCCTTTGGACGAGCAGTACTTC
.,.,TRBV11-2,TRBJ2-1,CASSFGFSAPGQFF,TGTGCCAGCAGCTTTGGTTTCTCTGCGCCCGGGCAGTTCTTC
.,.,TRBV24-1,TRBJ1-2,CATSDRWGDGYTF,TGTGCCACCAGTGATCGGTGGGGGGACGGCTACACCTTC
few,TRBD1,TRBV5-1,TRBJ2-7,CASAGGLHAYEQYF,TGCGCCAGCGCAGGGGGCCTTCACGCCTACGAGCAGTACTTC
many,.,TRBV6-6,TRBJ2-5,CASSPPPGQETQYF,TGTGCCAGCAGTCCTCCGCCAGGACAAGAGACCCAGTACTTC
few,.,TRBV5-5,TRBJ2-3,CASSLPRGTTDTQYF,TGTGCCAGCAGCTTGCCCCGGGGGACCACAGATACGCAGTATTTT
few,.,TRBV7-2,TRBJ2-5,CASSLSLSTGQETQYF,TGTGCCAGCAGCTTATCACTGTCTACTGGCCAAGAGACCCAGTACTTC
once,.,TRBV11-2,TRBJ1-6,CASSSRTRQANSPLHF,TGTGCCAGCAGCTCCCGAACCAGACAGGCTAATTCACCCCTCCACTTT
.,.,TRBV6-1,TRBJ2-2,CASSPRGANTGELFF,TGTGCCAGCAGTCCTAGAGGGGCGAACACCGGGGAGCTGTTTTTT
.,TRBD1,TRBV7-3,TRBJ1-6,CASSPTGTGDSPLHF,TGTGCCAGCAGCCCAACCGGGACAGGGGACTCACCCCTCCACTTT
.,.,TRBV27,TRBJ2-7,CASSKELASYEQYF,TGTGCCAGCAGCAAAGAACTAGCTAGCTACGAGCAGTACTTC
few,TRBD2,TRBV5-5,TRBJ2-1,CASSLAPGTTIPYEQFF,TGTGCCAGCAGTTTAGCTCCCGGGACTACTATCCCCTATGAGCAGTTCTTC
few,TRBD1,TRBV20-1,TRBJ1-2,CSAMDRAYGYTF,TGCAGTGCTATGGACAGGGCCTATGGCTACACCTTC
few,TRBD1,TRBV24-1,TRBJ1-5,CATSDPRQGINQPQHF,TGTGCCACCAGTGATCCTAGACAGGGGATCAATCAGCCCCAGCATTTT
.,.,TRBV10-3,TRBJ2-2,CAIRMPRDNTGELFF,TGTGCCATCAGAATGCCCCGGGACAACACCGGGGAGCTGTTTTTT
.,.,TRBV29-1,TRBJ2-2,CSTRQNTGELFF,TGCAGCACGAGACAGAACACCGGGGAGCTGTTTTTT
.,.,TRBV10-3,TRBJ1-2,CAINRSLGYGYTF,TGTGCCATCAATCGTTCCCTGGGCTATGGCTACACCTTC